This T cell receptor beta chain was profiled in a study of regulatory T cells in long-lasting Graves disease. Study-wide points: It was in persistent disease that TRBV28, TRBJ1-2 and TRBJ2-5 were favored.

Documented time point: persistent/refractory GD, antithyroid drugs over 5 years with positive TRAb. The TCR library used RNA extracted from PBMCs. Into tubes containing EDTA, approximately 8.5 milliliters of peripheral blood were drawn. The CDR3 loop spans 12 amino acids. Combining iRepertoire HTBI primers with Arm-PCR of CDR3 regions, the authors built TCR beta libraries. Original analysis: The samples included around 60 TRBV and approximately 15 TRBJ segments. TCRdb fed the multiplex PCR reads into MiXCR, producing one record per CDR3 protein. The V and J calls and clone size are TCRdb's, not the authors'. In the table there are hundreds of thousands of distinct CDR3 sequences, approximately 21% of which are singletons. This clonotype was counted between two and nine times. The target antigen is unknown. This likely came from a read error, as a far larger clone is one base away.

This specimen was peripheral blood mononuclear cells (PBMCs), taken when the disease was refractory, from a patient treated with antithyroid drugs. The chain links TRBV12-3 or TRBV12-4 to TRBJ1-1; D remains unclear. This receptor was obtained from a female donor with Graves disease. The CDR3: CAGSLRRTEAFF. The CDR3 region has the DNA TGTGCCGGCAGTTTAAGGAGGACTGAAGCTTTCTTT.